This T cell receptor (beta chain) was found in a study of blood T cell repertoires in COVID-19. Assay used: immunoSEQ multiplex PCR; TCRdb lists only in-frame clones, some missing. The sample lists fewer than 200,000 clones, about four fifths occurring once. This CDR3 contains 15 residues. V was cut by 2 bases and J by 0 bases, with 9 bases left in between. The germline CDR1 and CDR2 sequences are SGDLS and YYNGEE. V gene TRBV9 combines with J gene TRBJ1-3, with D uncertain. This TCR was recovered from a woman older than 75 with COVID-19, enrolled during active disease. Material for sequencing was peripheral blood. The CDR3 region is CASSVLPDSGNTIYF. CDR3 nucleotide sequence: TGTGCCAGCAGCGTTCTACCCGACTCTGGAAACACCATATATTTT.